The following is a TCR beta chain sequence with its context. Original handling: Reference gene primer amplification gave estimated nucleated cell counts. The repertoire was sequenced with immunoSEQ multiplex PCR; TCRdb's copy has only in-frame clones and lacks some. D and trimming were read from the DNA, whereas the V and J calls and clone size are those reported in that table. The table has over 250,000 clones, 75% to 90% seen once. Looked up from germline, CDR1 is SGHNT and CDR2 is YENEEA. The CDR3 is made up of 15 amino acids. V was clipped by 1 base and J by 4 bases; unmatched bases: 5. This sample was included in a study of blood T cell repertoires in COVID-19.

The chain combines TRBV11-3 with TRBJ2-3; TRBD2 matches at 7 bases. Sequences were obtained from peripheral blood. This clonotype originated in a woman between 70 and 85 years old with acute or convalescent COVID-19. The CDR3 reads CASSLGGGSADTQYF. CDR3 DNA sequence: TGTGCCAGCAGCTTAGGCGGGGGTAGTGCAGATACGCAGTATTTT.